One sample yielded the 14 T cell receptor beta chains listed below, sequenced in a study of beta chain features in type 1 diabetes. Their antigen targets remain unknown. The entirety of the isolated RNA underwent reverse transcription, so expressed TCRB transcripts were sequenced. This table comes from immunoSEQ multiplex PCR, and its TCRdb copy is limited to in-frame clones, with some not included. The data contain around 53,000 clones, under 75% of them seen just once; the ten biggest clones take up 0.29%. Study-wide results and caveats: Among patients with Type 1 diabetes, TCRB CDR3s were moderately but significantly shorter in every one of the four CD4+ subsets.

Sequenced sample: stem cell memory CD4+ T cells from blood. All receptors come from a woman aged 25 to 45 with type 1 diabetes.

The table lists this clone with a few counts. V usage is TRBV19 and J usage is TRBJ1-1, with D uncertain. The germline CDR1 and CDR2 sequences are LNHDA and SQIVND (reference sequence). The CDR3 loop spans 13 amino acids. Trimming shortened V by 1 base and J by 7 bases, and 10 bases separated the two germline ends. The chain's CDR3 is CASSIGVALEAFF. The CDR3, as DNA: TGTGCCAGTAGTATAGGAGTAGCGCTTGAAGCTTTCTTT.

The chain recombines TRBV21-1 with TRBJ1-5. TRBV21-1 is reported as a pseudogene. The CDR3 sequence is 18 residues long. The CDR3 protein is CASIDMGLLFGSNQPQHF. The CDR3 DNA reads TGTGCCAGCATCGACATGGGACTTCTGTTCGGCAGCAATCAGCCCCAGCATTTT.

The DNA of the CDR3 is TGTGCCGGATCCGGGACAGGGTTGACAGATACGCAGTATTTT. Amino acid sequence: CAGSGTGLTDTQYF. V usage is TRBV18 and J usage is TRBJ2-3, with 9 bases aligning to TRBD1. The germline gives CDR1 KGHSH, CDR2 LQKENI. CDR3 length: 14 amino acids. V lost 11 bases and J lost 3; bases outside the gene matches: 9.

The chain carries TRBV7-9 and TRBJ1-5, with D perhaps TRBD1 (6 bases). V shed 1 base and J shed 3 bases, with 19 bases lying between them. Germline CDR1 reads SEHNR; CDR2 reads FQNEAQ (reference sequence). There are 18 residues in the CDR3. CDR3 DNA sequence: TGTGCCAGCAGCTTAGGGTCTGGCCCGGACAGACTCAATCAGCCCCAGCATTTT. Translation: CASSLGSGPDRLNQPQHF.

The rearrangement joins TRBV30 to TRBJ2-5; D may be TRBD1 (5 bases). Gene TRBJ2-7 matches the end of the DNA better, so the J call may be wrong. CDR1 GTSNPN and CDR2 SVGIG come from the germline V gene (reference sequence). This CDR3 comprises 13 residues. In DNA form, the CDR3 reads TGTGCCTGGAGTGTAGCCAGGGACTACGAGCAGTACTTC. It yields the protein CAWSVARDYEQYF.

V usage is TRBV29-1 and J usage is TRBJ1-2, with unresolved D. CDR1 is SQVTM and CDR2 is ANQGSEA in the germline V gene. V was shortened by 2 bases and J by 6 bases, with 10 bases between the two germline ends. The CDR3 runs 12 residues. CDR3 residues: CSVERGEDGYTF. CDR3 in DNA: TGCAGCGTTGAACGTGGGGAGGATGGCTACACCTTC.

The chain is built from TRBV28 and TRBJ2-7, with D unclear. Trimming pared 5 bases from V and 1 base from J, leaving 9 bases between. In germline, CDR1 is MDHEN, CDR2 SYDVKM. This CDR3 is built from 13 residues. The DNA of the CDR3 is TGTGCCAGCAGTCCCATCGGGTCCTACGAGCAGTACTTC. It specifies CASSPIGSYEQYF.

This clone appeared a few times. CDR3 in amino acids: CASSPDSGNQPQHF. For the CDR3, the DNA is TGCGCCAGCAGCCCGGACAGTGGGAATCAGCCCCAGCATTTT. This chain uses TRBV5-1 with TRBJ1-5; D possibly corresponds to TRBD1 (6 bases). CDR1 and CDR2 (germline): SGHRS, YFSETQ. V lost 4 bases, J lost 4 bases, and 12 bases lay in between. The CDR3 spans 14 residues.

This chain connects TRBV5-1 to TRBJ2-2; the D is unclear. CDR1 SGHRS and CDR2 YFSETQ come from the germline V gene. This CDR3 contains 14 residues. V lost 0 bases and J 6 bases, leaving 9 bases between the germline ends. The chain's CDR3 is CASSLDPGSGELFF. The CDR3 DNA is TGCGCCAGCAGCTTGGATCCCGGGTCCGGGGAGCTGTTTTTT.

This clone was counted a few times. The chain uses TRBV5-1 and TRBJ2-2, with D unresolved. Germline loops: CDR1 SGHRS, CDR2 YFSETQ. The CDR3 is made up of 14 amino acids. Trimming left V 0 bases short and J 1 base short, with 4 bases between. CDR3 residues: CASSLEQNTGELFF. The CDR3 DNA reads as TGCGCCAGCAGCTTGGAACAGAACACCGGGGAGCTGTTTTTT.

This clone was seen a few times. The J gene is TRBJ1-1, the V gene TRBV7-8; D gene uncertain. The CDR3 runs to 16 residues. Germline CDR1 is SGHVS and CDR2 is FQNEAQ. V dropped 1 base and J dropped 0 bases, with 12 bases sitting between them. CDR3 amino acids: CASSLGSLLLNTEAFF. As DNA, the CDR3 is TGTGCCAGCAGCTTAGGGTCACTGTTATTGAACACTGAAGCTTTCTTT. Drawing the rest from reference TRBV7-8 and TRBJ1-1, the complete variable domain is GAGVSQSPRYKVAKRGQDVALRCDPISGHVSLFWYQQALGQGPEFLTYFQNEAQLDKSGLPSDRFFAERPEGSVSTLKIQRTQQEDSAVYLCASSLGSLLLNTEAFFGQGTRLTVV.

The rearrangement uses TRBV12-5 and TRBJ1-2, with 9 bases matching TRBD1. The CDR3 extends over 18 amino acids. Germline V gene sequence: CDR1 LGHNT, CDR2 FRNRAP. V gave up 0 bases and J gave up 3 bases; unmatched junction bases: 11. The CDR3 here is CASGLVINRGREDYGYTF. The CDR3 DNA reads TGTGCTAGTGGTTTGGTAATTAACAGGGGGCGAGAAGACTATGGCTACACCTTC.

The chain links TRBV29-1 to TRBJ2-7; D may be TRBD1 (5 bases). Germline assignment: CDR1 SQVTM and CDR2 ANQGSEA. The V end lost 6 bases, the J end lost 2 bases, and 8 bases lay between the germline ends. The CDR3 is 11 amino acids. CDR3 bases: TGCAGCGTAAAGGGGACCTACGAGCAGTACTTC. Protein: CSVKGTYEQYF.

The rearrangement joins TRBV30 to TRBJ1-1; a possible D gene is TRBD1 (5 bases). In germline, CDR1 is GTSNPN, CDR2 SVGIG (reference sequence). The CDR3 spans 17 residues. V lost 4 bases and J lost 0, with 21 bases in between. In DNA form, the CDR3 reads TGTGCCTGGACTGGGGCGAAGGAAGGGAGGGTGAACACTGAAGCTTTCTTT. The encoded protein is CAWTGAKEGRVNTEAFF.